Described below is a single T cell receptor beta chain sequence and its context. The sample is drawn from a study of control samples from healthy donors and cancer patients. Germline trimming cut 5 bases from V and 10 bases from J; bases unmatched to any gene: 10. CDR1 and CDR2 (germline): SEHNR, FQNEAQ (reference sequence). The CDR3 spans 13 residues. The assay was immunoSEQ multiplex PCR, and TCRdb's table has in-frame clones only and misses some. Among roughly 69,000 clones listed, 80% to 90% were seen once. The chain combines TRBV7-9 with TRBJ1-1; 7 bases are shared with TRBD1. This receptor was obtained from a woman in her 50s with head and neck cancer. The sequencing sample was made of PBMCs. CDR3 in DNA: TGTGCCAGCAGCGCGTCAGGGGGTCGTAGAGCTTTCTTT. It translates to CASSASGGRRAFF.